This T cell receptor beta chain is drawn from a study of regulatory T cells in long-lasting Graves disease. For the study at large: Over 5 years of antithyroid drugs with positive TSH receptor antibodies was taken to mean persistent Graves' disease. Study findings and constraints: Persistent cases of Graves' showed reduced TCR diversity relative to newly diagnosed patients.

The CDR3 sequence is 17 residues long. V was cut by 1 base and J by 2 bases, with 17 bases left in between. Germline CDR1 SGHVS, CDR2 FQNEAQ. Specified time point: persistent/refractory GD, antithyroid drugs over 5 years with positive TRAb. From RNA extracted from PBMCs, the TCR library was made. In building TCR beta libraries, iRepertoire HTBI primers were used together with Arm-PCR of CDR3 regions. In the authors' methods: Some 57 TRBV and around 15 TRBJ segments were identified across samples. TCRdb passed the multiplex PCR reads through MiXCR, listing each CDR3 protein once. The V and J calls, along with clone size, are taken from TCRdb and not from the paper's own processing. Counted here are hundreds of thousands of distinct CDR3 sequences, roughly 20% occurring once; the ten biggest clones make up less than 9%. This clonotype was observed at least ten times. What it binds is not known.

This specimen consisted of peripheral blood mononuclear cells (PBMCs), obtained when the disease was refractory, from a patient treated with antithyroid drugs. The rearrangement uses TRBV7-8 and TRBJ2-5; the D gene is possibly TRBD2 (5 bases). The TCR comes from a female donor with Graves disease. The CDR3 nucleotides read TGTGCCAGCAGCTTAGGAGGTTGGTGGTTAGCGCAAGAGACCCAGTACTTC. This codes for CASSLGGWWLAQETQYF.